This T cell receptor beta chain was captured in a study of blood T cell repertoires in COVID-19. Looking at the study overall: Italy, Spain and the United States were the sources of the convalescent and acute COVID-19 samples.

Method: immunoSEQ multiplex PCR; TCRdb's copy keeps in-frame clones and lacks some. The sample carries 440,000 or so clones, 70% to 90% recorded once. V dropped 7 bases and J dropped 10; count of bases not matched to a gene: 6. The CDR3 is 13 residues long. Germline CDR1 reads MNHEY; CDR2 reads SVGAGI. J is TRBJ1-6 and V is TRBV6-5; 8 nucleotides agree with TRBD1. The TCR originated in a woman between 35 and 50 years old with COVID-19, enrolled during active disease. The source material was peripheral blood. The CDR3 is CASKDREGSPLHF. As DNA, the CDR3 is TGTGCCAGCAAGGACAGGGAGGGATCACCCCTCCACTTT.